The subject of this entry is one T cell receptor (beta chain). As yet, its antigen is unknown. V shed 5 bases and J 3 bases; nucleotides not matched to a gene: 10. Germline lookup yields CDR1 MNHEY and CDR2 SMNVEV (reference sequence). CDR3 length: 16 amino acids. The PCR was carried out with 60 Vbeta primers and 13 Jbeta primers. Libraries were prepared by immunoSEQ multiplex PCR; TCRdb keeps only in-frame clonotypes and omits some of them. This table has 180,000 or so clones, around 80% appearing once. The source of the sample is a study of cytomegalovirus exposure and HLA in healthy donors. Findings and limits, study-wide: Later analysis suggested most CMV-associated TCR beta chains were HLA-restricted. Exclusion as indistinguishable affected some V segments, including TRBV6-2 and TRBV6-3.

The chain links TRBV27 to TRBJ2-7, with 10 bases that match TRBD2. Sequenced sample: PBMCs. The receptor was derived from a girl aged 10 to 17 in good health and CMV-seropositive. In nucleotides, the CDR3 is TGTGCCAGCAGTCCGCTAGCGGGAGTATCACGCTACGAGCAGTACTTC. Translation gives CASSPLAGVSRYEQYF.